The 14 T cell receptor beta chains given below trace back to one sample, sequenced in a study of CD8 T cells in ankylosing spondylitis. Findings of the study overall: A motif of eight or nine highly homologous TCR beta variants was seen as apparently characteristic of ankylosing spondylitis blood.

TCRdb analysed the 5' RACE reads with MiXCR anew, one entry per CDR3 protein. The repertoire includes about 840,000 distinct CDR3 sequences, roughly 12% of them detected once, and approximately 0.46% sits in the top ten. No antigen has been identified for these receptors. Sequenced sample: blood, either unsorted or a sorted T cell fraction (not recorded which). Source of these receptors: a male donor with ankylosing spondylitis.

The chain couples TRBV6-6 to TRBJ2-1; D unclear. V lost 11 bases to trimming and J lost 4 bases, with 9 bases between them. CDR1 MNHNY and CDR2 SVGAGI come from the germline V gene (reference sequence). This CDR3 is built from 11 residues. CDR3 region: CALAAYNEQFF. In nucleotides, the CDR3 is TGTGCCCTGGCGGCTTACAATGAGCAGTTCTTC.

This clonotype was counted many times. The genes are TRBV29-1 and TRBJ1-2; D uncertain. V was clipped by 6 bases and J by 11 bases, with 7 bases between them. CDR1 and CDR2 (germline): SQVTM, ANQGSEA. The CDR3 has 8 residues. The CDR3 spells CSVPGYTF. The CDR3 nucleotides are TGCAGCGTCCCCGGATACACCTTC.

The chain recombines TRBV20-1 with TRBJ1-5; possibly TRBD1 for D (5 bases). V lost 5 bases and J 3 bases, leaving 11 bases between the germline ends. The germline V gene has CDR1 DFQATT and CDR2 SNEGSKA (reference sequence). The CDR3 is made up of 13 amino acids. CDR3 region: CSAPGYTNQPQHF. The CDR3 bases are TGCAGTGCTCCAGGGTACACCAATCAGCCCCAGCATTTT.

CDR3 nucleotide sequence: TGCAGCGTTGGGAGGACAGGGGTCGAGCAGTACTTC. Protein sequence: CSVGRTGVEQYF. The chain carries TRBV29-1 and TRBJ2-7, with 9 bases that match TRBD1. With V trimmed by 4 bases and J by 6 bases, 4 bases remained unmatched. CDR1 and CDR2 (germline): SQVTM, ANQGSEA. The CDR3 length is 12 residues.

The chain has TRBV4-1 and TRBJ2-1; 8 bases are shared with TRBD1. Germline V CDR1 and CDR2: MGHRA, YSYEKL. The CDR3 is 16 amino acids. V was pared by 0 bases and J by 7 bases, with 8 bases of the junction left unmatched. CDR3 in amino acids: CASSQDKGQGENEQFF. CDR3 bases: TGCGCCAGCAGCCAAGATAAAGGACAGGGCGAGAATGAGCAGTTCTTC.

The chain has TRBV11-2 and TRBJ2-7; a possible D gene is TRBD2 (6 bases). V lost 5 bases and J lost 6, with 11 bases in between. CDR1 is SGHAT, CDR2 FQNNGV, per germline. This CDR3 spans 12 amino acids. The DNA of the CDR3 is TGTGCCAGCAGCCCTCAGGGAGGCGAGCAGTACTTC. Translating gives CASSPQGGEQYF.

The chain joins TRBV20-1 to TRBJ2-7; D is possibly TRBD2 (6 bases). Germline-derived CDR1 and CDR2 are DFQATT and SNEGSKA (reference sequence). V lost 5 bases to trimming and J lost 7 bases, with 18 bases between them. This CDR3 has 13 residues. CDR3 coding DNA: TGCAGTGCTTCGCTGACAGTCGCGGGGGAGCAGTACTTC. Translation: CSASLTVAGEQYF.

Only a few counts were recorded for this clonotype. V is TRBV5-1 and J is TRBJ2-5; D may match TRBD1 or TRBD2 (6 bases each). In germline, CDR1 is SGHRS, CDR2 YFSETQ. This CDR3 comprises 16 residues. Trimming pared 2 bases from V and 3 bases from J, leaving 17 bases between. The DNA for the CDR3 is TGCGCCAGCAGCTTTATCTCGGGGGCAGGAGAAGAGACCCAGTACTTC. Its protein is CASSFISGAGEETQYF.

Ten or more counts support this clonotype. The chain uses TRBV29-1 and TRBJ2-5; 7 nucleotides match TRBD1. The CDR3 runs to 12 residues. Trimming at V came to 7 bases and at J to 1 base, leaving 3 bases not matched to a gene. Per the germline V gene, CDR1 is SQVTM and CDR2 is ANQGSEA. The CDR3 sequence is CSGDSAQETQYF. The CDR3 nucleotides read TGCAGCGGGGACAGCGCCCAAGAGACCCAGTACTTC.

The CDR3 region has the DNA TGCAGCGGACGAAAACAGGGGGCGCTCCCAGATACGCAGTATTTT. It is translated as CSGRKQGALPDTQYF. The chain couples TRBV29-1 to TRBJ2-3, with 9 bases identical to TRBD1. CDR3 length: 15 amino acids. In germline, CDR1 is SQVTM, CDR2 ANQGSEA. V lost 7 bases to trimming and J lost 4 bases; unmatched junction nucleotides: 12.

This clonotype was seen a handful of times. The rearrangement uses TRBV20-1 and TRBJ1-1; tentatively, D is TRBD1 (5 bases). With 1 base removed from V and 1 base from J, the gap between germline ends came to 10 bases. The CDR3 sequence is 14 residues long. In germline, CDR1 is DFQATT, CDR2 SNEGSKA (reference sequence). The CDR3 nucleotides read TGCAGTGCTAGAGTATGGGGCCGGAACACTGAAGCTTTCTTT. It specifies CSARVWGRNTEAFF.

This clonotype showed up many times. V and J are TRBV10-3 and TRBJ1-2; TRBD1 aligns across 8 bases. The CDR3 loop spans 15 amino acids. V lost 3 bases to trimming and J lost 2 bases; unmatched junction nucleotides: 5. Germline values: CDR1 ENHRY, CDR2 SYGVKD. CDR3 loop: CAISEGQGANYGYTF. The CDR3 DNA follows: TGTGCCATCAGTGAAGGGCAGGGGGCGAACTATGGCTACACCTTC.

The chain couples TRBV4-3 to TRBJ1-2, with D possibly being TRBD1 (5 bases). Germline CDR1 and CDR2: LGHNA and YSLEER. The CDR3 extends over 16 amino acids. Between the trimmed V and J ends, which lost 0 bases and 4 bases, there was a span of 15 bases. The CDR3 reads CASSQDIRGLGYGYTF. The DNA of the CDR3 is TGCGCCAGCAGCCAAGACATAAGGGGACTCGGCTATGGCTACACCTTC.

The chain has TRBV12-3 or TRBV12-4 and TRBJ1-4; a possible D gene is TRBD1 (6 bases). V was shortened by 7 bases and J by 8 bases, with 14 bases between the two germline ends. The CDR3 covers 13 residues. Here the CDR3 DNA reads TGTGCCAGCATAAGACAGGCGGGGGAAAAACTGTTTTTT. As protein: CASIRQAGEKLFF.